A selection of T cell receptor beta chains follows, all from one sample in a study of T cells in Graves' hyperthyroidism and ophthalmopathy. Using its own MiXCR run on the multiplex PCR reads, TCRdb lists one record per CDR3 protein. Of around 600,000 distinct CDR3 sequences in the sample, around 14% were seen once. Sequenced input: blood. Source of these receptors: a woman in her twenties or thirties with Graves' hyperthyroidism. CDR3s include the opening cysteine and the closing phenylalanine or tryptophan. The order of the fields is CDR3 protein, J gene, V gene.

cdr3_aa: CASSLMGPTEKLFF; j_call: TRBJ1-4; v_call: TRBV7-9
cdr3_aa: CASLTELAGVNEQFF; j_call: TRBJ2-1; v_call: TRBV7-9
cdr3_aa: CASSGPAYRTYF; j_call: TRBJ2-5; v_call: TRBV2
cdr3_aa: CASSARWRGEQRNYGYTF; j_call: TRBJ1-2; v_call: TRBV2
cdr3_aa: CATSSRTHTNQPQHF; j_call: TRBJ1-5; v_call: TRBV10-3
cdr3_aa: CSADSYTGELFF; j_call: TRBJ2-2; v_call: TRBV29-1
cdr3_aa: CASSLGGAGNTIYF; j_call: TRBJ1-3; v_call: TRBV5-1
cdr3_aa: CAWSGASWTQYF; j_call: TRBJ2-5; v_call: TRBV30
cdr3_aa: CASRPQGGEGNQPQHF; j_call: TRBJ1-5; v_call: TRBV27
cdr3_aa: CASSYSTSGLAARETQYF; j_call: TRBJ2-5; v_call: TRBV6-2/TRBV6-3
cdr3_aa: CASSPPLAGDGEQFF; j_call: TRBJ2-1; v_call: TRBV18
cdr3_aa: CASSIQTGALVGTQHF; j_call: TRBJ1-5; v_call: TRBV28
cdr3_aa: CASSPYISSTDTQYF; j_call: TRBJ2-3; v_call: TRBV3-1
cdr3_aa: CASSPLAGASYNEQFF; j_call: TRBJ2-1; v_call: TRBV7-3
cdr3_aa: CASSPREGGDTGELFF; j_call: TRBJ2-2; v_call: TRBV14
cdr3_aa: CASSFASTLRETQYF; j_call: TRBJ2-5; v_call: TRBV12-3/TRBV12-4
cdr3_aa: CASSLSRTGAKNIQYF; j_call: TRBJ2-4; v_call: TRBV7-9